This entry lists 28 T cell receptor beta chains sequenced from one sample in a study of shared clonotypes between healthy human individuals. Libraries were prepared by immunoSEQ multiplex PCR; TCRdb keeps only in-frame clonotypes and omits some of them. The repertoire holds fewer than 1.8 million clones, with about 98.5% as singletons. The sample comprised naive CD4+ T cells sorted from blood. This sample's subset: CD45RA+ positively selected. These receptors all stem from a young man in good health.

The V call is TRBV2, the J call TRBJ2-5, with D tentatively TRBD1 (5 bases). The CDR3 is 13 amino acids. Germline lookup yields CDR1 SNHLY and CDR2 FYNNEI. V gave up 7 bases and J gave up 5 bases, with 14 bases separating them. The DNA for the CDR3 is TGTGCCAGCAAGGGTAGCTACAGGGAGACCCAGTACTTC. This translates into CASKGSYRETQYF.

This clone has only one observation. CDR3 sequence reads: CASGSLWGDEQYF. In DNA, the CDR3 is TGTGCCAGCGGCTCCCTATGGGGAGACGAGCAGTACTTC. The rearrangement joins TRBV27 to TRBJ2-7; possibly TRBD2 for D (5 bases). CDR1 and CDR2 (germline): MNHEY, SMNVEV (reference sequence). The V end was cut by 8 bases, the J end by 5 bases, with 16 bases between. The CDR3 spans 13 residues.

This clone was detected once. The genes are TRBV27 and TRBJ2-7; TRBD2 agrees at 8 bases. The length of the CDR3 is 14 residues. The ends lost 4 bases at V and 1 base at J; junction bases unmatched: 3. Per the germline V gene, CDR1 is MNHEY and CDR2 is SMNVEV (reference sequence). CDR3 nucleotides: TGTGCCAGCAGTTCTATAGCGGGATCCTACGAGCAGTACTTC. Amino acid sequence: CASSSIAGSYEQYF.

This clone was recorded once. The genes are TRBV6-5 and TRBJ1-5; possible D gene TRBD1, 6 bases. This CDR3 is 15 amino acids long. Germline V gene data show CDR1 as MNHEY and CDR2 as SVGAGI. Deletions cut 6 bases from V and 0 bases from J, with 12 bases between. CDR3 protein: CASRLQGNSNQPQHF. CDR3 nucleotide sequence: TGTGCCAGCAGGCTACAGGGAAATAGCAATCAGCCCCAGCATTTT.

V usage is TRBV15 and J usage is TRBJ1-1; 9 bases match TRBD1. The CDR3 is 20 amino acids. Germline loops: CDR1 LNHNV, CDR2 YYDKDF (reference sequence). Trimming cost V 3 bases and J 0 bases; bases outside gene matches: 17. The DNA for the CDR3 is TGTGCCACCAGCAGGGATACAGGGGGCGGAAGATCAGCGATGAACACTGAAGCTTTCTTT. This sequence encodes CATSRDTGGGRSAMNTEAFF.

This clone was recorded only once. V is TRBV11-2 and J is TRBJ2-7; the D gene could be TRBD1 or TRBD2 (5 bases each). The CDR3 has 16 amino acids. Germline loops: CDR1 SGHAT, CDR2 FQNNGV. V was trimmed by 4 bases and J by 5 bases, leaving 21 bases between them. The CDR3 is CASSSYIRDGENEQYF. The DNA for the CDR3 is TGTGCCAGCAGCTCATACATCCGGGACGGGGAGAACGAGCAGTACTTC.

DNA of the CDR3: TGTGCCATCAGCCCGAGAATGACTAGCGGAGATCAAGAGACCCAGTACTTC. Protein product: CAISPRMTSGDQETQYF. V and J are TRBV10-3 and TRBJ2-5; 9 nucleotides agree with TRBD2. The ends lost 6 bases at V and 2 bases at J; junction bases unmatched: 13. The CDR3 has 17 amino acids. Germline loops: CDR1 ENHRY, CDR2 SYGVKD.

This chain uses TRBV7-6 with TRBJ2-7; possible D gene TRBD2, 6 bases. The length of the CDR3 is 18 residues. V was shortened by 5 bases and J by 1 base, with 24 bases between the two germline ends. Per the germline V gene, CDR1 is SGHVS and CDR2 is FNYEAQ. The chain's CDR3 is CASSPNPGRGGTSYEQYF. The CDR3, as DNA: TGTGCCAGCAGCCCAAACCCGGGCCGCGGCGGGACTTCCTACGAGCAGTACTTC.

The chain couples TRBV7-9 to TRBJ2-7; 8 positions match TRBD2. V gave up 5 bases and J gave up 2 bases; unmatched junction bases: 2. The germline gives CDR1 SEHNR, CDR2 FQNEAQ (reference sequence). This CDR3 has 13 amino acids. The CDR3, as DNA: TGTGCCAGCAGCCCGGGGGGGACCTACGAGCAGTACTTC. The encoded protein is CASSPGGTYEQYF.

A remark on this clone: The germline gene is not matched at one end of the junction; a read error may be the cause. This rearrangement joins TRBV5-5 to TRBJ2-3; D remains ambiguous. CDR1 is SGHKS and CDR2 is YYEKEE in the germline V gene (reference sequence). This CDR3 is built from 14 residues. CDR3 amino acids: CASRLVLSTDTQYF. In nucleotides, the CDR3 is TGTGCCAGCAGATTGGTCCTAAGCACAGATACGCAGTATTTT. Together with reference TRBV5-5 and TRBJ2-3, the CDR3 gives the full variable domain: DAGVTQSPTHLIKTRGQQVTLRCSPISGHKSVSWYQQVLGQGPQFIFQYYEKEERGRGNFPDRFSARQFPNYSSELNVNALLLGDSALYLCASRLVLSTDTQYFGPGTRLTVL.

This chain uses TRBV29-1 with TRBJ1-2, with D uncertain. Germline assignment: CDR1 SQVTM and CDR2 ANQGSEA. This CDR3 has 12 residues. Trimming took off 3 bases at V and 4 bases at J, with 9 bases between the two ends. In DNA, the CDR3 is TGCAGCGTTGATTCGGTTTCCTATGGCTACACCTTC. The encoded protein is CSVDSVSYGYTF.

The chain recombines TRBV6-1 with TRBJ2-7, with 10 bases that match TRBD1. Germline trimming cut 2 bases from V and 2 bases from J; bases unmatched to any gene: 3. This CDR3 is 15 amino acids long. Germline V gene data show CDR1 as MNHNS and CDR2 as SASEGT. As DNA, the CDR3 is TGTGCCAGCAGTGAACCCGGGACAGGGGCCTACGAGCAGTACTTC. Residues: CASSEPGTGAYEQYF.

The V and J genes are TRBV7-9 and TRBJ2-7; 8 bases agree with TRBD1. The CDR3 is 15 residues long. CDR1 is SEHNR and CDR2 is FQNEAQ in the germline V gene (reference sequence). The V segment lost 4 bases and the J segment 0 bases; nucleotides outside the gene matches: 5. CDR3 bases: TGTGCCAGCAGCTCAAGGACAGGGATCTCCTACGAGCAGTACTTC. Translating gives CASSSRTGISYEQYF.

The chain has TRBV30 and TRBJ2-7, with 8 bases identical to TRBD2. The trim removed 1 base at V and 2 bases at J, leaving 4 bases unmatched. The CDR3 contains 14 residues. Germline V gene sequence: CDR1 GTSNPN, CDR2 SVGIG (reference sequence). The CDR3 coding sequence is TGTGCCTGGAGTGCGGCGGGAGGCACCTACGAGCAGTACTTC. As protein: CAWSAAGGTYEQYF.

This rearrangement joins TRBV2 to TRBJ2-1; tentative D call: TRBD2 (6 bases). From germline, CDR1 is SNHLY and CDR2 FYNNEI. The V gene lost 4 bases and the J gene lost 5 bases, with 12 bases spanning the gap. The CDR3 consists of 14 residues. CDR3 sequence: CASSVEGMDNEQFF. Here the CDR3 DNA reads TGTGCCAGCAGTGTGGAGGGGATGGACAATGAGCAGTTCTTC. Filled out from reference TRBV2 and TRBJ2-1, the complete variable domain reads EPEVTQTPSHQVTQMGQEVILRCVPISNHLYFYWYRQILGQKVEFLVSFYNNEISEKSEIFDDQFSVERPDGSNFTLKIRSTKLEDSAMYFCASSVEGMDNEQFFGPGTRLTVL.

The CDR3 bases are TGTGCCAGCAGCGCAGGGGTAATAGGAAACACCATATATTTT. Its translation is CASSAGVIGNTIYF. The chain joins TRBV9 to TRBJ1-3; a possible D gene is TRBD1 (6 bases). Trimming removed 3 bases at V and 4 bases at J, with 11 bases between. Germline-derived CDR1 and CDR2 are SGDLS and YYNGEE. The CDR3 is made up of 14 amino acids. The complete variable domain, with remaining parts taken from reference TRBV9 and TRBJ1-3, reads DSGVTQTPKHLITATGQRVTLRCSPRSGDLSVYWYQQSLDQGLQFLIQYYNGEERAKGNILERFSAQQFPDLHSELNLSSLELGDSALYFCASSAGVIGNTIYFGEGSWLTVV.

The chain recombines TRBV9 with TRBJ2-7; no firm D call. The V gene's germline CDR1 is SGDLS and CDR2 YYNGEE. CDR3 size: 12 residues. V was clipped by 0 bases and J by 5 bases, with 6 bases between them. This CDR3 is CASSVDGHEQYF. CDR3 coding DNA: TGTGCCAGCAGCGTAGACGGCCACGAGCAGTACTTC.

The chain uses TRBV5-1 and TRBJ2-1; D gene unclear. This CDR3 contains 11 residues. Germline V gene lookup returns CDR1 SGHRS and CDR2 YFSETQ. V was clipped by 4 bases and J by 9 bases, with 8 bases between them. The CDR3 spells CASSQTGEQFF. CDR3 in DNA: TGCGCCAGCAGCCAGACTGGTGAGCAGTTCTTC.

V usage is TRBV2 and J usage is TRBJ1-2; D is unclear. CDR1 SNHLY and CDR2 FYNNEI come from the germline V gene. Trimming cost V 4 bases and J 6 bases, with 9 bases left between them. CDR3 size: 12 residues. The CDR3 DNA follows: TGTGCCAGCAGTGCCTGGATAGATGGCTACACCTTC. It codes for CASSAWIDGYTF.

This clone was picked up one time. The chain combines TRBV15 with TRBJ1-5; D gene ambiguous. V lost 1 base and J lost 0, with 10 bases in between. Germline assignment: CDR1 LNHNV and CDR2 YYDKDF (reference sequence). CDR3 length equals 16 residues. CDR3 sequence (DNA): TGTGCCACCAGCAGAGGGCCAGGTAATAGCAATCAGCCCCAGCATTTT. It encodes CATSRGPGNSNQPQHF.

This chain uses TRBV29-1 with TRBJ2-3; 10 nucleotides match TRBD2. V gave up 5 bases and J gave up 4 bases; unmatched junction bases: 3. The CDR3 is made up of 13 amino acids. The germline V gene has CDR1 SQVTM and CDR2 ANQGSEA. CDR3 DNA sequence: TGCAGCGTTTCTAGCGGGAGTCCAGATACGCAGTATTTT. Translating gives CSVSSGSPDTQYF.

The chain recombines TRBV27 with TRBJ2-7; 7 bases map to TRBD1. CDR3 length: 17 residues. V dropped 4 bases and J dropped 4; count of bases not matched to a gene: 16. The germline V gene encodes CDR1 MNHEY and CDR2 SMNVEV (reference sequence). The CDR3 protein is CASSSHGASHRGYEQYF. The CDR3 coding sequence is TGTGCCAGCAGTTCTCACGGTGCGTCCCACAGGGGTTACGAGCAGTACTTC.

The V call is TRBV5-1, the J call TRBJ2-4; 14 bases agree with TRBD2. This CDR3 region has 18 residues. V gave up 3 bases and J gave up 6 bases; unmatched junction bases: 11. CDR1 is SGHRS, CDR2 YFSETQ, per germline. Written as DNA, the CDR3 is TGCGCCAGCAGCTGGGGACTAGCGGGAGCGGTCCTTACAAACATTCAGTACTTC. It encodes CASSWGLAGAVLTNIQYF.

This chain links TRBV10-2 with TRBJ1-1, with D hard to call. V was pared by 4 bases and J by 4 bases, with 10 bases between. This CDR3 contains 13 residues. From germline, CDR1 is WSHSY and CDR2 SAAADI. This chain's CDR3 is CASSGLSFTEAFF. DNA of the CDR3: TGCGCCAGCAGTGGGTTATCCTTCACTGAAGCTTTCTTT.

The chain uses TRBV2 and TRBJ2-5; 8 bases are shared with TRBD1. After removal of 9 bases from V and 5 bases from J, the junction contained 5 bases not matched to a gene. CDR3 size: 12 residues. CDR1 and CDR2 (germline): SNHLY, FYNNEI. The CDR3 loop is CASKNRGETQYF. CDR3 nucleotide sequence: TGTGCCAGTAAGAACAGGGGGGAGACCCAGTACTTC.

The chain is built from TRBV18 and TRBJ1-3; weak D call: TRBD1 (6 bases). V dropped 3 bases and J dropped 2 bases, with 17 bases sitting between them. Germline lookup yields CDR1 KGHSH and CDR2 LQKENI. The CDR3 length is 17 residues. The CDR3 sequence is CASSPLTGGNTGNTIYF. The CDR3 region has the DNA TGTGCCAGCTCACCTTTAACGGGGGGCAACACTGGAAACACCATATATTTT.

The V gene is TRBV11-3, the J gene TRBJ2-2; the D gene is possibly TRBD2 (5 bases). This CDR3 spans 14 amino acids. CDR1 is SGHNT and CDR2 is YENEEA in the germline V gene. Trimming took off 2 bases at V and 7 bases at J, with 11 bases between the two ends. CDR3 loop: CASSLPDSVGELFF. DNA for the CDR3: TGTGCCAGCAGCTTACCGGACTCCGTCGGGGAGCTGTTTTTT.

The J gene is TRBJ1-4, the V gene TRBV6-1; D perhaps matches TRBD1 (5 bases). This CDR3 region has 13 residues. CDR1 is MNHNS, CDR2 SASEGT, per germline. Trimming left V 7 bases short and J 7 bases short, with 13 bases between. CDR3 sequence: CASTRGWGEKLFF. In DNA form, the CDR3 reads TGTGCCAGCACCCGGGGGTGGGGTGAAAAACTGTTTTTT.